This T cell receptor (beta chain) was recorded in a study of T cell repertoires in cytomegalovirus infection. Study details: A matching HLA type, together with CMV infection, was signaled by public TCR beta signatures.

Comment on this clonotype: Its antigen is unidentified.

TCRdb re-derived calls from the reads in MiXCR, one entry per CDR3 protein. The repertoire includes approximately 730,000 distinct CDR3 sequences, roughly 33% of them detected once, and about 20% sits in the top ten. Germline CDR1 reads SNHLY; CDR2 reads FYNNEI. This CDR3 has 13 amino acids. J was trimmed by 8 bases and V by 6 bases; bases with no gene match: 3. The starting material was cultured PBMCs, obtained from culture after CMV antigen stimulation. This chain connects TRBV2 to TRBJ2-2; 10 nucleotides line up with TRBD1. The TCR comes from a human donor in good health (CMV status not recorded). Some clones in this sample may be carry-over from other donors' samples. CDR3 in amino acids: CASRGTGAGELFF. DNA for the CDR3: TGTGCCAGCAGGGGGACAGGGGCGGGGGAGCTGTTTTTT.